Presented here are 2 T cell receptor beta chains from one specimen sequenced in a study of identical twins. TCRdb recomputed calls from the 5' RACE reads with MiXCR, one row per CDR3 protein. Of about 570,000 distinct CDR3 sequences in the sample, 9.6% were seen once. The same data also contributed to another study, on yellow fever vaccine responses in identical twins.

The sequenced material came from PBMCs. These receptors were collected from a woman younger than 30 in good health.

This clonotype was observed a handful of times. The DNA for the CDR3 is TGTGCCAGCAGAGGGGTGGGACAGGTCCAGTACTTC. Translation: CASRGVGQVQYF. V and J are TRBV12-3 or TRBV12-4 and TRBJ2-5; TRBD1 matches 8 bases. After removal of 6 bases from V and 10 bases from J, the junction contained 7 bases not matched to a gene. This CDR3 has 12 amino acids.

This clonotype was observed a few times. Germline and junction disagree at one end, which may indicate a read error. The chain joins TRBV7-7 to TRBJ2-5; D uncertain. This CDR3 contains 14 residues. Germline CDR1 SSHAT, CDR2 FNYEAQ (reference sequence). In DNA form, the CDR3 reads TGTGCTAGCAGTTTATCCGGGTGGCAAGAGACCCAGTACTTC. Its protein is CASSLSGWQETQYF.